These 21 T cell receptor beta chains share one sample of origin, sequenced in a study of T cells in localized non-small cell lung cancer. The data were produced by immunoSEQ multiplex PCR, yet TCRdb's version contains in-frame clones alone and is incomplete. There are more than 12,000 clones in the sample; 85% occur only once, and approximately 26% lies in the top ten. Specimen: peripheral blood, collected before any cancer treatment. The receptors here all came from a female donor older than 55 with stage I squamous cell lung carcinoma.

The chain uses TRBV18 and TRBJ2-2; D is unclear. Germline lookup yields CDR1 KGHSH and CDR2 LQKENI. The V gene lost 2 bases and the J gene lost 5 bases, with 6 bases spanning the gap. CDR3 size: 13 residues. The CDR3 sequence: CASSPSYTGELFF. For the CDR3, the DNA is TGTGCCAGCTCACCATCCTATACCGGGGAGCTGTTTTTT.

The rearrangement links TRBV27 to TRBJ2-5; D might be TRBD2 (6 bases). This CDR3 spans 14 amino acids. The germline gives CDR1 MNHEY, CDR2 SMNVEV (reference sequence). The germline V and J ends were trimmed by 6 bases and 7 bases, with 18 bases remaining between them. The CDR3 DNA sequence: TGTGCCAGCAGGCTCCGCGGGACCGAAGCGACCCAGTACTTC. Amino acids: CASRLRGTEATQYF.

V gene TRBV6-7 combines with J gene TRBJ2-7; 8 bases line up with TRBD2. TRBV6-7 qualifies as an ORF whose function is uncertain. The CDR3 loop spans 15 amino acids. The CDR3 spells CAAVLAGPSSYEQYF. The DNA of the CDR3 is TGTGCAGCAGTCCTAGCGGGCCCCAGCTCCTACGAGCAGTACTTC.

The chain joins TRBV6-5 to TRBJ1-3, with a possible D match to TRBD1 (5 bases). Germline V gene data show CDR1 as MNHEY and CDR2 as SVGAGI. The CDR3 loop spans 14 amino acids. Trimming stripped 7 bases from V and 0 bases from J, with 10 bases between. The CDR3 nucleotides read TGTGCCAGCAAATCAGGGCACTCTGGAAACACCATATATTTT. Translating it yields CASKSGHSGNTIYF.

V is TRBV4-3 and J is TRBJ2-2, with 7 positions matching TRBD2. Germline V gene sequence: CDR1 LGHNA, CDR2 YSLEER. After removal of 5 bases from V and 1 base from J, the junction contained 10 bases not matched to a gene. The CDR3 contains 17 residues. CDR3 protein: CASSSGVREENTGELFF. As DNA, the CDR3 is TGCGCCAGCAGCTCTGGGGTCCGGGAGGAGAACACCGGGGAGCTGTTTTTT.

J is TRBJ1-1 and V is TRBV9; tentatively, D is TRBD1 (5 bases). Germline lookup yields CDR1 SGDLS and CDR2 YYNGEE. This CDR3 comprises 17 residues. Between the trimmed V and J ends, which lost 3 bases and 1 base, there was a span of 19 bases. CDR3 nucleotide sequence: TGTGCCAGCAGCGCCAGAGGGGCCCTGAGTAGGAACACTGAAGCTTTCTTT. This gives the protein CASSARGALSRNTEAFF. The variable domain in full, completed from reference TRBV9 and TRBJ1-1, reads DSGVTQTPKHLITATGQRVTLRCSPRSGDLSVYWYQQSLDQGLQFLIQYYNGEERAKGNILERFSAQQFPDLHSELNLSSLELGDSALYFCASSARGALSRNTEAFFGQGTRLTVV.

The J gene is TRBJ2-5, the V gene TRBV27; 10 bases are a match to TRBD1. Looked up from germline, CDR1 is MNHEY and CDR2 is SMNVEV (reference sequence). Germline trimming cut 5 bases from V and 7 bases from J; bases unmatched to any gene: 4. The CDR3 has 13 amino acids. The CDR3: CASSGRTGGTQYF. The CDR3, as DNA: TGTGCCAGCAGTGGTAGGACAGGGGGGACCCAGTACTTC.

This chain connects TRBV18 to TRBJ1-1; D remains unclear. The V gene lost 0 bases and the J gene lost 9 bases, with 11 bases spanning the gap. CDR3 length equals 13 residues. CDR1 and CDR2 from the germline V gene are KGHSH and LQKENI. The CDR3 here is CASSPPVSMKAFF. CDR3 nucleotides: TGTGCCAGCTCACCACCGGTTTCAATGAAAGCTTTCTTT.

This clone showed up just once. V usage is TRBV6-6 and J usage is TRBJ1-2, with a possible D match to TRBD1 (5 bases). Germline values: CDR1 MNHNY, CDR2 SVGAGI (reference sequence). The CDR3 has 13 amino acids. V dropped 8 bases and J dropped 3 bases, with 13 bases sitting between them. CDR3 in DNA: TGTGCCAGCCGGGGGGAGGGCTACTATGGCTACACCTTC. Protein sequence: CASRGEGYYGYTF.

The chain has TRBV19 and TRBJ1-4, with 10 bases aligning to TRBD1. The CDR3 covers 16 residues. Germline V gives CDR1 LNHDA, CDR2 SQIVND (reference sequence). The trim removed 5 bases at V and 5 bases at J, leaving 8 bases unmatched. The DNA of the CDR3 is TGTGCCAGTAGTCCCCGGACAGGGGGTATCAATGAAAAACTGTTTTTT. Amino acids: CASSPRTGGINEKLFF.

The V gene is TRBV27, the J gene TRBJ2-4; possibly TRBD2 for D (6 bases). Germline V gives CDR1 MNHEY, CDR2 SMNVEV (reference sequence). The CDR3 is 16 residues long. Trimming took 3 bases from V and 1 from J, leaving 13 bases between them. The CDR3 loop reads CASSFRQGGAKNIQYF. In DNA form, the CDR3 reads TGTGCCAGCAGTTTCCGGCAGGGAGGCGCCAAAAACATTCAGTACTTC.

This clone was seen just once. The J gene is TRBJ2-1, the V gene TRBV7-9; 11 nucleotides line up with TRBD2. The CDR3 runs 17 residues. Unmatched junction bases numbered 8, after V lost 5 bases and J lost 2 bases. Germline assignment: CDR1 SEHNR and CDR2 FQNEAQ (reference sequence). The CDR3 DNA reads as TGTGCCAGCAGCGAACCTCTAGCGGGAGGACCCTACAATGAGCAGTTCTTC. Its protein is CASSEPLAGGPYNEQFF. The whole variable domain, filled in from reference TRBV7-9 and TRBJ2-1, reads DTGVSQNPRHKITKRGQNVTFRCDPISEHNRLYWYRQTLGQGPEFLTYFQNEAQLEKSRLLSDRFSAERPKGSFSTLEIQRTEQGDSAMYLCASSEPLAGGPYNEQFFGPGTRLTVL.

J is TRBJ1-1 and V is TRBV7-8; TRBD1 is a possible D gene (5 bases). Trimming took off 5 bases at V and 6 bases at J, with 13 bases between the two ends. Germline-derived CDR1 and CDR2 are SGHVS and FQNEAQ. The CDR3 has 13 residues. The CDR3 loop reads CASSPGTASEAFF. CDR3 nucleotides: TGTGCCAGCAGCCCCGGGACGGCCTCTGAAGCTTTCTTT. The variable domain in full, with the rest retrieved from reference TRBV7-8 and TRBJ1-1, is GAGVSQSPRYKVAKRGQDVALRCDPISGHVSLFWYQQALGQGPEFLTYFQNEAQLDKSGLPSDRFFAERPEGSVSTLKIQRTQQEDSAVYLCASSPGTASEAFFGQGTRLTVV.

This clone has more than one count but fewer than ten. The chain employs TRBV4-1 and TRBJ2-6; D is ambiguous. Trimming removed 1 base from V and 2 bases from J, with 12 bases in between. Germline V gene sequence: CDR1 MGHRA, CDR2 YSYEKL. CDR3 size: 17 residues. The CDR3 DNA reads TGCGCCAGCAGCCAAGGATTAGATAGGCCTGGGGCCAACGTCCTGACTTTC. Encoded protein: CASSQGLDRPGANVLTF.

This chain connects TRBV5-1 to TRBJ2-7, with 12 bases lining up with TRBD1. This CDR3 is 16 amino acids long. The J segment lost 8 bases and the V segment lost 0 bases, leaving 9 bases of the junction unmatched. Germline V gene data show CDR1 as SGHRS and CDR2 as YFSETQ. CDR3 in DNA: TGCGCCAGCAGCTTGGGGCCCGGGACAGGGGGCGCGAAGCAGTACTTC. Translated, it gives CASSLGPGTGGAKQYF.

CDR3 amino acids: CASSFRDRENGYTF. In DNA form, the CDR3 reads TGTGCCAGCAGCTTTCGGGACAGGGAAAATGGCTACACCTTC. The chain employs TRBV7-9 and TRBJ1-2, with 9 bases lining up with TRBD1. V lost 3 bases, J lost 6 bases, and 5 bases stayed unmatched. The CDR3 is 14 residues long. The germline gives CDR1 SEHNR, CDR2 FQNEAQ (reference sequence).

The chain recombines TRBV27 with TRBJ2-1, with no clear D. V lost 5 bases and J 4 bases, leaving 9 bases between the germline ends. CDR1 is MNHEY and CDR2 is SMNVEV in the germline V gene (reference sequence). The CDR3 spans 13 residues. The chain's CDR3 is CASSRDGYNEQFF. CDR3 DNA: TGTGCCAGCAGTAGAGACGGTTACAATGAGCAGTTCTTC.

This clone appeared a single time. The genes are TRBV30 and TRBJ1-5; D is ambiguous. Deletions cut 4 bases from V and 2 bases from J, with 9 bases between. Germline loops: CDR1 GTSNPN, CDR2 SVGIG (reference sequence). This CDR3 comprises 13 residues. CDR3 sequence (DNA): TGTGCCTGGAATCGGGAGGGCAATCAGCCCCAGCATTTT. Its protein product is CAWNREGNQPQHF.

The V gene is TRBV7-9, the J gene TRBJ1-2; the match to TRBD1 covers 7 bases. Germline V CDR1 and CDR2: SEHNR, FQNEAQ (reference sequence). V shed 7 bases, J shed 1 base, and the junction held 9 bases outside the gene matches. The CDR3 has 15 amino acids. CDR3 sequence reads: CASIGWDSRNYGYTF. The CDR3 DNA follows: TGTGCCAGCATTGGCTGGGACAGCCGTAACTATGGCTACACCTTC.

V gene TRBV18 combines with J gene TRBJ2-3; no reliable D call. Trimming stripped 0 bases from V and 2 bases from J, with 9 bases between. Germline lookup yields CDR1 KGHSH and CDR2 LQKENI. This CDR3 region has 15 residues. CDR3 residues: CASSPPVQSTDTQYF. CDR3 DNA: TGTGCCAGCTCACCACCAGTGCAGTCCACAGATACGCAGTATTTT.

The chain links TRBV5-4 to TRBJ1-3; D is unclear. Trimming stripped 9 bases from V and 1 base from J, with 11 bases between. This CDR3 has 13 amino acids. CDR1 SGHNT and CDR2 YYREEE come from the germline V gene (reference sequence). CDR3 DNA: TGTGCCACCCAGCTTATATCTGGAAACACCATATATTTT. The encoded protein is CATQLISGNTIYF.